This T cell receptor beta chain was recovered during a study of glioma-infiltrating T cells. General study findings and limits: Very few CDR3 sequences were shared between tissue and blood.

Per the germline V gene, CDR1 is LNHNV and CDR2 is YYDKDF (reference sequence). Between the trimmed V and J ends, which lost 3 bases and 0 bases, there was a span of 5 bases. The CDR3 loop spans 13 amino acids. Details on this clonotype: Its specificity is not known.

Amplification of TCR alpha and beta CDR3 regions from RNA used iRepertoire nested multiplex PCR. Tissue mRNA or PBMC total RNA, roughly 85-450 ng, went into one-step reverse transcription and amplification. TCRdb redid the calling of the multiplex PCR reads with MiXCR, one entry per CDR3 protein. The sample has tens of thousands of distinct CDR3 sequences; 20% to 25% are singletons. The sequencing input was glioma tissue, nonneoplastic brain tissue, or PBMCs (not recorded which). The sequence derives from a human donor with low-grade glioma or glioblastoma, undergoing nonglioma brain surgery, or in good health (not recorded which). The V and J genes are TRBV15 and TRBJ2-5; no clear D. This CDR3 reads CATSRVNQETQYF. CDR3 coding DNA: TGTGCCACCAGCAGGGTGAACCAAGAGACCCAGTACTTC.